This T cell receptor (beta chain) was sequenced in a study of chemoradiotherapy in HPV16-positive cancers. TCRdb's table, derived via immunoSEQ multiplex PCR, lists solely in-frame clones and lacks some. The profile shows about 25,000 clones, around 94% of them singletons. With respect to this clone: The target antigen is unknown.

Notes on the study in general: Candidate HPV-specific clones and E7-related TCR motifs grew in tumor during treatment.

Sampling was carried out from a patient who underwent chemoradiotherapy. This TCR derives from a human donor with HPV-associated anogenital cancer.

The CDR3 bases are TGTGCCAGCAGCAAAGTAAGGGAGTTCACCGGGGAGCTGTTTTTT. Protein product: CASSKVREFTGELFF. The chain has TRBV21-1 and TRBJ2-2; the table's TRBD2 call for D was not verified on the DNA. TRBV21-1 has pseudogene status. The CDR3 has 15 amino acids.